These 16 T cell receptor beta chains were all obtained from the same sample, sequenced in a study of blood T cell repertoires in COVID-19. Produced via immunoSEQ multiplex PCR; TCRdb's table is partial and in-frame only. The sample consists of a few hundred thousand clones, nearly 90% of them appearing once. Sequencing input: PBMCs or T cells enriched from blood (not recorded which). These receptor sequences come from a woman aged 18-30 years with acute COVID-19.

The V call is TRBV19, the J call TRBJ1-2; 12 bases fit TRBD1. The CDR3 has 17 amino acids. The ends lost 6 bases at V and 7 bases at J; junction bases unmatched: 15. CDR1 and CDR2 (germline): LNHDA, SQIVND (reference sequence). CDR3 sequence: CASRVSHGTGGAFGYTF. As DNA, the CDR3 is TGTGCCAGTAGAGTTTCCCATGGGACAGGGGGCGCCTTTGGCTACACCTTC. The full variable domain, rest sourced from reference TRBV19 and TRBJ1-2, is DGGITQSPKYLFRKEGQNVTLSCEQNLNHDAMYWYRQDPGQGLRLIYYSQIVNDFQKGDIAEGYSVSREKKESFPLTVTSAQKNPTAFYLCASRVSHGTGGAFGYTFGSGTRLTVV.

This clone was observed once. V usage is TRBV19 and J usage is TRBJ2-1, with 14 bases that match TRBD2. The CDR3 has 19 residues. Trimming took 0 bases from V and 1 from J; bases not matched to a gene: 5. Germline CDR1 and CDR2: LNHDA and SQIVND (reference sequence). CDR3 nucleotides: TGTGCCAGTAGTATAGAGGGACTAGCGGGAGAGATTTCCTACAATGAGCAGTTCTTC. The encoded protein is CASSIEGLAGEISYNEQFF.

The chain combines TRBV24-1 with TRBJ2-1, with TRBD2 matching over 9 bases. The CDR3 totals 14 residues. After removal of 5 bases from V and 5 bases from J, the junction contained 3 bases not matched to a gene. The germline V gene encodes CDR1 KGHDR and CDR2 SFDVKD. The CDR3 region has the DNA TGTGCCACCAGTGCTAGCGGGGAGGACAATGAGCAGTTCTTC. Its protein product is CATSASGEDNEQFF.

This clone was counted only a few times. In DNA form, the CDR3 reads TGTGCCAGCAGCCTCGTCGGGACAGCTAGCACAGATACGCAGTATTTT. Protein product: CASSLVGTASTDTQYF. V gene TRBV11-2 combines with J gene TRBJ2-3; 7 positions agree with TRBD1. V shed 5 bases, J shed 0 bases, and the junction held 8 bases outside the gene matches. Germline assignment: CDR1 SGHAT and CDR2 FQNNGV. CDR3 size: 16 residues.

This sequence joins TRBV5-4 and TRBJ2-3; 12 positions match TRBD1. This CDR3 contains 16 residues. J gave up 6 bases and V 3 bases, and 8 bases lay outside the gene matches. Per the germline V gene, CDR1 is SGHNT and CDR2 is YYREEE (reference sequence). The CDR3 here is CASSSLGTGGSDTQYF. DNA of the CDR3: TGTGCCAGCAGCTCTCTCGGGACAGGGGGCAGTGATACGCAGTATTTT.

This clone was observed once. The V and J genes are TRBV5-4 and TRBJ2-1, with 11 positions matching TRBD2. CDR3 length: 16 residues. Germline V gene lookup returns CDR1 SGHNT and CDR2 YYREEE (reference sequence). V was pared by 3 bases and J by 7 bases, with 9 bases of the junction left unmatched. CDR3 coding DNA: TGTGCCAGCAGCTCCATTATAGCGGGAGGGCCGAATGAGCAGTTCTTC. This codes for CASSSIIAGGPNEQFF.

The chain joins TRBV15 to TRBJ2-5; 11 positions match TRBD2. The J segment lost 5 bases and the V segment lost 0 bases, leaving 17 bases of the junction unmatched. The CDR3 has 20 amino acids. Germline CDR1 is LNHNV and CDR2 is YYDKDF (reference sequence). The CDR3 DNA sequence: TGTGCCACCAGCAGAGATCGGGTGGCTAGCGGGAGGTTACCGGAGGAGACCCAGTACTTC. It is translated as CATSRDRVASGRLPEETQYF.

The chain employs TRBV2 and TRBJ1-6, with 7 bases fitting TRBD1. This CDR3 comprises 16 residues. CDR1 and CDR2 (germline): SNHLY, FYNNEI. Trimming at V came to 2 bases and at J to 8 bases, leaving 9 bases not matched to a gene. CDR3 bases: TGTGCCAGCAGTGAACTTGGGACAGCGAGCGATTCACCCCTCCACTTT. Translated, it gives CASSELGTASDSPLHF.

The count of this clone is one. J is TRBJ2-7 and V is TRBV2, with TRBD2 identical over 9 bases. J was trimmed by 2 bases and V by 8 bases; bases with no gene match: 10. The CDR3 consists of 15 residues. The germline CDR1 and CDR2 sequences are SNHLY and FYNNEI. CDR3 in amino acids: CASLGKREAPYEQYF. CDR3 nucleotides: TGTGCCAGCCTGGGGAAGCGGGAGGCCCCCTACGAGCAGTACTTC.

This chain links TRBV2 with TRBJ2-1, with TRBD2 matching 9 bases. The CDR3 length is 17 residues. J gave up 3 bases and V 3 bases, and 9 bases lay outside the gene matches. Germline lookup yields CDR1 SNHLY and CDR2 FYNNEI. The CDR3 region is CASSELVAGALYNEQFF. The CDR3 DNA follows: TGTGCCAGCAGTGAGCTAGTAGCGGGAGCGCTCTACAATGAGCAGTTCTTC.

This clone was observed once. The chain combines TRBV11-2 with TRBJ2-3; 9 nucleotides match TRBD2. The germline gives CDR1 SGHAT, CDR2 FQNNGV. The CDR3 extends over 16 amino acids. Unmatched junction bases numbered 6, after V lost 4 bases and J lost 1 base. CDR3 protein: CASSSRLAEGTDTQYF. DNA of the CDR3: TGTGCCAGCAGCTCCAGACTAGCGGAGGGCACAGATACGCAGTATTTT.

The chain recombines TRBV5-1 with TRBJ2-7; 10 nucleotides line up with TRBD2. Unmatched junction bases numbered 14, after V lost 6 bases and J lost 5 bases. The CDR3 is made up of 16 amino acids. CDR1 is SGHRS, CDR2 YFSETQ, per germline. CDR3 nucleotides: TGCGCCAGCAACCTAAGGGGGCTAGCGGGAGTGCACGAGCAGTACTTC. It translates to CASNLRGLAGVHEQYF.

The chain links TRBV27 to TRBJ2-7, with a weak D call TRBD1 (6 bases). CDR1 MNHEY and CDR2 SMNVEV come from the germline V gene (reference sequence). Trimming took 4 bases from V and 2 from J, leaving 9 bases between them. The CDR3 runs to 13 residues. The DNA for the CDR3 is TGTGCCAGCAGTTCGGACAGTACCTACGAGCAGTACTTC. As protein: CASSSDSTYEQYF.

The sample holds one count of this clone. The V call is TRBV19, the J call TRBJ2-2, with TRBD2 matching over 7 bases. This CDR3 has 15 residues. CDR1 is LNHDA, CDR2 SQIVND, per germline (reference sequence). V gave up 6 bases and J gave up 5 bases; unmatched junction bases: 9. CDR3 region: CASRSGRAVTGELFF. The CDR3 DNA reads as TGTGCCAGTAGGTCGGGGAGGGCCGTGACCGGGGAGCTGTTTTTT.

This chain uses TRBV28 with TRBJ2-7, with 8 bases aligning to TRBD2. The trim removed 6 bases at V and 4 bases at J, leaving 11 bases unmatched. The CDR3 is 15 residues long. CDR1 MDHEN and CDR2 SYDVKM come from the germline V gene. DNA of the CDR3: TGTGCCAGCAGCCTAGGGGGGACTAGGGAATACGAGCAGTACTTC. Translating it yields CASSLGGTREYEQYF.

The genes are TRBV29-1 and TRBJ1-2; tentatively, D is TRBD1 (5 bases). The V end lost 5 bases, the J end lost 5 bases, and 12 bases lay between the germline ends. The CDR3 covers 12 residues. CDR1 and CDR2 (germline): SQVTM, ANQGSEA. The CDR3 nucleotides read TGCAGCGTTCAAAGGACACAATATGGCTACACCTTC. Translating gives CSVQRTQYGYTF. Variable domain in full (rest from reference TRBV29-1 and TRBJ1-2): SAVISQKPSRDICQRGTSLTIQCQVDSQVTMMFWYRQQPGQSLTLIATANQGSEATYESGFVIDKFPISRPNLTFSTLTVSNMSPEDSSIYLCSVQRTQYGYTFGSGTRLTVV.